This TCR beta chain was captured in a study of shared clonotypes between healthy human individuals. The CDR3 runs to 15 residues. Trimming at V came to 7 bases and at J to 4 bases, leaving 5 bases not matched to a gene. CDR1 SGHRS and CDR2 YFSETQ come from the germline V gene. TCRdb's table, derived via immunoSEQ multiplex PCR, lists solely in-frame clones and lacks some. Altogether roughly 2.2 million clones are present, around 93% being singletons, with the ten largest covering around 0.35%. This sequence joins TRBV5-1 and TRBJ2-5; 15 nucleotides line up with TRBD2. Sample: naive CD4+ T cells from PBMCs. The subset is: CD45RA+ positively selected. This clonotype was sampled from a young man in good health. Some clones in this sample may be carry-over from other donors' samples. The CDR3 loop is CASRPGLAGGETQYF. CDR3 in DNA: TGCGCCAGCCGACCGGGACTAGCGGGAGGAGAGACCCAGTACTTC.